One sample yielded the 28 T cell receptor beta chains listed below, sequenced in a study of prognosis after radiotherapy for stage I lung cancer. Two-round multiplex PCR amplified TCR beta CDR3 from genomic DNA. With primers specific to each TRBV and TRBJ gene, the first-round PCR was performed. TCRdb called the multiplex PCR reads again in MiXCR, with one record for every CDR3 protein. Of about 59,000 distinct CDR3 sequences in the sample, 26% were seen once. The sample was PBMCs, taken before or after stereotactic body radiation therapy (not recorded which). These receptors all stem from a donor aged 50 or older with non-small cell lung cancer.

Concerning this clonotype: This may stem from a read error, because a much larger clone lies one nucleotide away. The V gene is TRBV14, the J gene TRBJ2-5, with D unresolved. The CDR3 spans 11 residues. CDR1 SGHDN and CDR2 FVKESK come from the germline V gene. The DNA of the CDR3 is TGTGTCAGCAGCCGATCAGAGACCCAGTACTTC. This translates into CVSSRSETQYF.

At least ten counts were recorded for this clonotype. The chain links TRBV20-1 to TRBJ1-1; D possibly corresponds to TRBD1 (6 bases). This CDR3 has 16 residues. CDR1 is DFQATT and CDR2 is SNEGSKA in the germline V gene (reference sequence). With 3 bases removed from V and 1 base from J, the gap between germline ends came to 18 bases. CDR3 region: CSASPSRGRPNTEAFF. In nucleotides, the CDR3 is TGCAGTGCTAGCCCCTCCCGGGGGCGCCCGAACACTGAAGCTTTCTTT.

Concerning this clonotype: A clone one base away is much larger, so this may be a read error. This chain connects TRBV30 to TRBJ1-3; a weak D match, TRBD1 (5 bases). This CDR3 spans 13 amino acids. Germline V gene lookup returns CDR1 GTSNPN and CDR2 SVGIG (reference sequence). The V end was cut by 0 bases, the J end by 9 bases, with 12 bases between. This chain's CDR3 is CAWSVIRQGTIYF. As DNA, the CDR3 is TGTGCCTGGAGTGTGATAAGGCAGGGCACCATATATTTT.

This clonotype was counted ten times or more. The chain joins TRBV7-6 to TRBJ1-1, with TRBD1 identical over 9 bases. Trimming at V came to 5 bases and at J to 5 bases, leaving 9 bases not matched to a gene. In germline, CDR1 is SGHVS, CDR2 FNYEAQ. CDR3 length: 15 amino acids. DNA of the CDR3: TGTGCCAGCAGCCATTACAGGGGGCGAAATACTGAAGCTTTCTTT. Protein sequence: CASSHYRGRNTEAFF.

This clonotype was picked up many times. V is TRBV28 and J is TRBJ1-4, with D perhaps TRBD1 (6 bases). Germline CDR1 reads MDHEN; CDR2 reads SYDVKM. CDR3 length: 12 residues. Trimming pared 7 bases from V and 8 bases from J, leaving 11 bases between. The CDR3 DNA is TGTGCCAGCAAGGCGGGGGGCGAAAAACTGTTTTTT. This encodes CASKAGGEKLFF.

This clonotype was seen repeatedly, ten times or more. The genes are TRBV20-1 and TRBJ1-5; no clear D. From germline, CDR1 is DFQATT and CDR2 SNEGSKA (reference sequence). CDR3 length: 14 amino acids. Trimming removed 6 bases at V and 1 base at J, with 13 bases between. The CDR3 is CSARRSRSNQPQHF. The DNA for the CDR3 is TGCAGTGCAAGGCGAAGTCGGAGCAATCAGCCCCAGCATTTT.

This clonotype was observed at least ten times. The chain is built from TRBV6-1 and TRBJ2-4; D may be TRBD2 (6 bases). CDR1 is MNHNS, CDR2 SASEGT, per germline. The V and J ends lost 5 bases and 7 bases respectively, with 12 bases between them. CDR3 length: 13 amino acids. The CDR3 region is CASSPSRGNIQYF. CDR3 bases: TGTGCCAGCAGTCCCTCACGGGGGAACATTCAGTACTTC.

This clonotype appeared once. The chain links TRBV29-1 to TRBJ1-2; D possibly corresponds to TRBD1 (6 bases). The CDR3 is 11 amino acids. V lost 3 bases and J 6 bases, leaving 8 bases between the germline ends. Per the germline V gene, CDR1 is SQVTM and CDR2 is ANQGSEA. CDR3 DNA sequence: TGCAGCGTTGATGGGGACAATGGCTACACCTTC. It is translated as CSVDGDNGYTF.

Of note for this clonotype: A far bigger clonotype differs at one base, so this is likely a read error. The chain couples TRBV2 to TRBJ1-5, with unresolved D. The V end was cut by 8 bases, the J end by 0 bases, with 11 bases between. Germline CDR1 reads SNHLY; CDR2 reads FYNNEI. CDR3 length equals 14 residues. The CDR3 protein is CASCIWNSNQPQHF. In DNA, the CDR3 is TGTGCCAGCTGCATTTGGAATAGCAATCAGCCCCAGCATTTT.

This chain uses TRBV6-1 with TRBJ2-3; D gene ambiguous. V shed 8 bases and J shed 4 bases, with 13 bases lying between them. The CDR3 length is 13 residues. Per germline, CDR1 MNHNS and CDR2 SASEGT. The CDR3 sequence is CASLHSLADTQYF. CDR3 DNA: TGTGCCAGCCTACACTCTTTGGCAGATACGCAGTATTTT.

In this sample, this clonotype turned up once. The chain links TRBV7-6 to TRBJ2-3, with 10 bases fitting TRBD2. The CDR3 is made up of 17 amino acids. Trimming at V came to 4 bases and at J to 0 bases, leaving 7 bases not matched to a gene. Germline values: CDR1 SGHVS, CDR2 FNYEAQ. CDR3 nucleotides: TGTGCCAGCAGCTCCCGGACTAGCGGATTAAGCACAGATACGCAGTATTTT. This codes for CASSSRTSGLSTDTQYF.

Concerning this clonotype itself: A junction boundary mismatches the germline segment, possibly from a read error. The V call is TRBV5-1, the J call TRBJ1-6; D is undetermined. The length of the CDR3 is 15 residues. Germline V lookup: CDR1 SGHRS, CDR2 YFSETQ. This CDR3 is CACSLAVEIHLPLHF. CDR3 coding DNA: TGCGCCTGCAGCTTGGCGGTAGAGATACATTTACCCCTCCACTTT. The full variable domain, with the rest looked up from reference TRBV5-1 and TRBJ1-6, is KAGVTQTPRYLIKTRGQQVTLSCSPISGHRSVSWYQQTPGQGLQFLFEYFSETQRNKGNFPGRFSGRQFSNSRSEMNVSTLELGDSALYLCACSLAVEIHLPLHFGNGTRLTVT.

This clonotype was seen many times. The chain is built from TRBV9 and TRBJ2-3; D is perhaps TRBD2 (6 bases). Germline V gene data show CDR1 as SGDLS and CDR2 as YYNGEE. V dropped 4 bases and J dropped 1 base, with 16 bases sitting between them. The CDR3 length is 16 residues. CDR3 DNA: TGTGCCAGCAGCCAACGTGGAGGGGACGGCACAGATACGCAGTATTTT. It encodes CASSQRGGDGTDTQYF.

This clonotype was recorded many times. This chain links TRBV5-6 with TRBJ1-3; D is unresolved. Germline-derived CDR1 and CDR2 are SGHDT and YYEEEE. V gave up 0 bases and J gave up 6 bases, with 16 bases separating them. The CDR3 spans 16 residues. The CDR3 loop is CASSLEGRTPENTIYF. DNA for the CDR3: TGTGCCAGCAGCTTGGAAGGCAGGACGCCCGAAAACACCATATATTTT.

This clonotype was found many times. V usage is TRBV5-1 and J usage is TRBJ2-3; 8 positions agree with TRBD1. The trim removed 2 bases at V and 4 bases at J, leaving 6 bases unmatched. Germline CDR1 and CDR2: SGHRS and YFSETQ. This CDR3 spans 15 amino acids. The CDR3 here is CASSFSGQVADTQYF. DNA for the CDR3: TGCGCCAGCAGCTTCTCGGGACAGGTCGCAGATACGCAGTATTTT.

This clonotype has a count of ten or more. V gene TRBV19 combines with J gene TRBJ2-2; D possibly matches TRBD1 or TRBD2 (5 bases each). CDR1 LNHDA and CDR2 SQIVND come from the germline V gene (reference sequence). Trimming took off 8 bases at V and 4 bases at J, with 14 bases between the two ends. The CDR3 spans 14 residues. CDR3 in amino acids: CASVGTSTTGELFF. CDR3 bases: TGTGCCAGTGTGGGGACGTCGACCACCGGGGAGCTGTTTTTT. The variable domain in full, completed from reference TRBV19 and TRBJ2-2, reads DGGITQSPKYLFRKEGQNVTLSCEQNLNHDAMYWYRQDPGQGLRLIYYSQIVNDFQKGDIAEGYSVSREKKESFPLTVTSAQKNPTAFYLCASVGTSTTGELFFGEGSRLTVL.

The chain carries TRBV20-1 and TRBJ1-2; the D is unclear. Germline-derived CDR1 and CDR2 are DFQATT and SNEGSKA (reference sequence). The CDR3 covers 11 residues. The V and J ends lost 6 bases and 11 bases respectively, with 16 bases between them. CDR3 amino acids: CSARAPGGYTF. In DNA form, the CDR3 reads TGCAGTGCCCGCGCGCCGGGAGGATACACCTTC.

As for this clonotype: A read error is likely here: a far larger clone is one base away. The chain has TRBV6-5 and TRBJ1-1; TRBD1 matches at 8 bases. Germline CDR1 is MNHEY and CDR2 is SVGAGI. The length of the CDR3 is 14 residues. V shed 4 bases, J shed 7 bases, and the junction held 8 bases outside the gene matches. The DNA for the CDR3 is TGTGCCAGCAGTTCTCCCGTGACAGGGGATGAAGCTTTCTTT. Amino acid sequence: CASSSPVTGDEAFF.

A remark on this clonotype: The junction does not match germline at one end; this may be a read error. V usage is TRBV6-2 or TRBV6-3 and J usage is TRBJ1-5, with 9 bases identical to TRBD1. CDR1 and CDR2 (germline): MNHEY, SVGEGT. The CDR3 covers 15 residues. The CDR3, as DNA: TGTGTCAGCAGAGGACAGGGGAATATCAATCAGCCCCAGCATTTT. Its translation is CVSRGQGNINQPQHF.

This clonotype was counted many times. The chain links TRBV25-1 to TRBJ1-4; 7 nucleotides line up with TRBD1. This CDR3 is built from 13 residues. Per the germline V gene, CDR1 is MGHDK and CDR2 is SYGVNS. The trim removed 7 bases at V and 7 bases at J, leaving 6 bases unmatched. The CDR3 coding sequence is TGTGCCAGCACGTACAGGGGCGGTGAAAAACTGTTTTTT. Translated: CASTYRGGEKLFF.

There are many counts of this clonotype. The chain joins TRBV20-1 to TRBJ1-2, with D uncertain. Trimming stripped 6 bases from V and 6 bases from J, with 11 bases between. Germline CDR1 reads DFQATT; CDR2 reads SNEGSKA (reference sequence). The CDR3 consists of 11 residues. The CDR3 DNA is TGCAGTGCCGGCGGGTATGATGGCTACACCTTC. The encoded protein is CSAGGYDGYTF.

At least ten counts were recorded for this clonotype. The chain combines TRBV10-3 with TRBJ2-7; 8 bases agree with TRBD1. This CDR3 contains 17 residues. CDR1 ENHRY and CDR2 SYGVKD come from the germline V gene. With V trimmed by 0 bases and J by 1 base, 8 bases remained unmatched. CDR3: CAISESLRDRRSYEQYF. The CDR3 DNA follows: TGTGCCATCAGTGAGTCACTACGGGACAGGCGTTCCTACGAGCAGTACTTC.

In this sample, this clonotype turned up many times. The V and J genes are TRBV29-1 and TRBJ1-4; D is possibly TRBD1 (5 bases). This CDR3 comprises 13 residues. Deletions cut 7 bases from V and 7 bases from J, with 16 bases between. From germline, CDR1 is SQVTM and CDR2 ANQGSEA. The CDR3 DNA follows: TGCAGCGCCGGGGGTTTGGGAAGTGAAAAACTGTTTTTT. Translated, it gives CSAGGLGSEKLFF.

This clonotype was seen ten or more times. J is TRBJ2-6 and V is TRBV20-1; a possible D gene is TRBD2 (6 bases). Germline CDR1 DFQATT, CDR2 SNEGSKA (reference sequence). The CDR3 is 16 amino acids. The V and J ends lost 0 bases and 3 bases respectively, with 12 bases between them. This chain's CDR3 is CSARDPRGSGANVLTF. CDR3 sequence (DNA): TGCAGTGCTAGAGACCCCCGGGGGAGTGGGGCCAACGTCCTGACTTTC.

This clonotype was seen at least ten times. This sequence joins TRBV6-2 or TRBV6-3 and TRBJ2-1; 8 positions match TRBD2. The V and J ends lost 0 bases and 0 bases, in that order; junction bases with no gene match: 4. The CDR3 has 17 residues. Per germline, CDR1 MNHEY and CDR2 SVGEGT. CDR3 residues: CASSYSKAGGSYNEQFF. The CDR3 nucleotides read TGTGCCAGCAGTTACTCGAAGGCGGGGGGCTCCTACAATGAGCAGTTCTTC.

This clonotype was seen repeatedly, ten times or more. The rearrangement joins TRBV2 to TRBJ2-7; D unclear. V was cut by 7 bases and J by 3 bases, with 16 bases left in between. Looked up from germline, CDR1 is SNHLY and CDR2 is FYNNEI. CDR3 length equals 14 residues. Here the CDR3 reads CASTPSEQLYEQYF. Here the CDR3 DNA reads TGTGCCAGCACTCCCTCCGAACAACTCTACGAGCAGTACTTC. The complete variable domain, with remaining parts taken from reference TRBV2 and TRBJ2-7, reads EPEVTQTPSHQVTQMGQEVILRCVPISNHLYFYWYRQILGQKVEFLVSFYNNEISEKSEIFDDQFSVERPDGSNFTLKIRSTKLEDSAMYFCASTPSEQLYEQYFGPGTRLTVT.

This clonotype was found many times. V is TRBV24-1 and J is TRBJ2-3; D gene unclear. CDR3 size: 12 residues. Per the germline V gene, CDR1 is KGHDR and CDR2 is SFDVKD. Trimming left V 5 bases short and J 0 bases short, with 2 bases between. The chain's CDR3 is CATSGSTDTQYF. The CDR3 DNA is TGTGCCACCAGTGGAAGCACAGATACGCAGTATTTT.

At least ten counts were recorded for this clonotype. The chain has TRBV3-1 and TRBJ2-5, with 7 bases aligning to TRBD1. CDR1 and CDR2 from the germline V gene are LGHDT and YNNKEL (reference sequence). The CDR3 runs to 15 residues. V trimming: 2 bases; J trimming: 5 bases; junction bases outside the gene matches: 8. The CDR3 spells CASSQMDRRRETQYF. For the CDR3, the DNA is TGTGCCAGCAGCCAAATGGACAGGAGAAGGGAGACCCAGTACTTC.